One and the same sample provided the 6 T cell receptor beta chains below, sequenced in a study of T cells expressing NK-cell markers. TCRdb reprocessed the 5' RACE reads and stores each CDR3 protein as one record, lacking DNA. Its clone listing holds about 460,000 distinct CDR3 sequences. The sequenced sample was blood T cells: a sorted CD56 or NKG2C T cell subset, CD4+ or CD8+ T cells, or bulk PBMC T cells (not recorded which). The receptor source for this set is a woman in her forties or fifties in good health.

The chain links TRBV25-1 to TRBJ1-2. The V gene's germline CDR1 is MGHDK and CDR2 SYGVNS. This CDR3 is built from 14 residues. The CDR3 protein is CASSDPQGRRGYTF.

V usage is TRBV24-1 and J usage is TRBJ2-1; the D call of TRBD2 rests on TCRdb alone, since no DNA is present to check it. The CDR3 covers 17 residues. The V gene's germline CDR1 is KGHDR and CDR2 SFDVKD. This CDR3 is CATSDPQAGEYYNEQFF.

The CDR3 loop reads CAISEKDRVQPQHF. V and J are TRBV10-3 and TRBJ1-5; TCRdb returns TRBD1, unconfirmable since there is no DNA. Per the germline V gene, CDR1 is ENHRY and CDR2 is SYGVKD. The CDR3 covers 14 residues.

The CDR3 is CASRPEGRSLEAFF. The V and J genes are TRBV5-1 and TRBJ1-1; TCRdb's assignment of TRBD1 cannot be checked, as there is no DNA. Germline V CDR1 and CDR2: SGHRS, YFSETQ. This CDR3 has 14 residues. The whole variable domain, filled in from reference TRBV5-1 and TRBJ1-1, reads KAGVTQTPRYLIKTRGQQVTLSCSPISGHRSVSWYQQTPGQGLQFLFEYFSETQRNKGNFPGRFSGRQFSNSRSEMNVSTLELGDSALYLCASRPEGRSLEAFFGQGTRLTVV.

The chain carries TRBV20-1 and TRBJ2-4; the TCRdb call, TRBD1, lacks DNA for checking. Germline V lookup: CDR1 DFQATT, CDR2 SNEGSKA (reference sequence). This CDR3 has 14 amino acids. This CDR3 is CSAPGENRGYIQYF.

V gene TRBV7-3 combines with J gene TRBJ2-3; TCRdb selects TRBD2, and the lack of DNA leaves this call unchecked. From germline, CDR1 is SGHTA and CDR2 FQGTGA. CDR3 length: 17 residues. The chain's CDR3 is CASSFGSLAGATDTQYF.